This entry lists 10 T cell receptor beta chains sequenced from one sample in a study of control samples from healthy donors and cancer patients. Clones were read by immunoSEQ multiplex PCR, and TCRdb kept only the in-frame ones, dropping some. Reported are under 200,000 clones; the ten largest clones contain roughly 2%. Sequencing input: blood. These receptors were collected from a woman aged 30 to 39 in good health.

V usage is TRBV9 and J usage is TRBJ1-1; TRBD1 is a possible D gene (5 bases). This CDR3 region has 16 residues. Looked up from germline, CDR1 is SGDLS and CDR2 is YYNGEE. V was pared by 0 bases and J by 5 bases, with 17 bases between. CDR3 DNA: TGTGCCAGCAGCGTAGGACCTCAGGGTGGGTGGACTGAAGCTTTCTTT. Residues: CASSVGPQGGWTEAFF.

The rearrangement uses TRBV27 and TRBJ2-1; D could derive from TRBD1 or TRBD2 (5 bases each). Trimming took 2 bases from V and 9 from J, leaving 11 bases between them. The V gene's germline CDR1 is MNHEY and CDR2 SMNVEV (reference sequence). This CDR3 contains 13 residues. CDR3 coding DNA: TGTGCCAGCAGTTTAGGGCGAGGGGTTGAGCAGTTCTTC. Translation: CASSLGRGVEQFF.

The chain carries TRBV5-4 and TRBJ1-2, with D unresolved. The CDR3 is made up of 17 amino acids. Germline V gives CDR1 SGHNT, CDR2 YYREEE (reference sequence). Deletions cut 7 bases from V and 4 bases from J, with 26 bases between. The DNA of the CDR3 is TGTGCCAGCGTTCTGGTTTTAGTCCGACCCCAACGCTATGGCTACACCTTC. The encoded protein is CASVLVLVRPQRYGYTF.

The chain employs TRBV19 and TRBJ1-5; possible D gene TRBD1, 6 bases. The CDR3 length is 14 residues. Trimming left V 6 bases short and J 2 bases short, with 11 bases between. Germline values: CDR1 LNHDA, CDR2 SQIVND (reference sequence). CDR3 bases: TGTGCCAGTAGGTTACAGGGAGGCAATCAGCCCCAGCATTTT. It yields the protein CASRLQGGNQPQHF.

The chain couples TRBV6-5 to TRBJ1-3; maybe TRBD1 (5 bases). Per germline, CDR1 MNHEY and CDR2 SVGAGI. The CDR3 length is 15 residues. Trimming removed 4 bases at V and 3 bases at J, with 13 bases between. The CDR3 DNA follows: TGTGCCAGCAGTTCCCTCGGGGGAATTGGAAACACCATATATTTT. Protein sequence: CASSSLGGIGNTIYF.

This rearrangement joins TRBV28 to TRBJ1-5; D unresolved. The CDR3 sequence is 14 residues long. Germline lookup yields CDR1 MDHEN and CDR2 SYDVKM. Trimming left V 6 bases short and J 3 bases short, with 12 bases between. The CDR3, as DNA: TGTGCCAGCAGGCGGGCTTTTGTCAATCAGCCCCAGCATTTT. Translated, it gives CASRRAFVNQPQHF.

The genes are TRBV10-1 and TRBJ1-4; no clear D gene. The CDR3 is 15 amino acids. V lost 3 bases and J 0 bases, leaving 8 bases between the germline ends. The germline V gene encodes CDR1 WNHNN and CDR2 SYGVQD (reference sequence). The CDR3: CASSEGATTNEKLFF. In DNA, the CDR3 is TGCGCCAGCAGTGAAGGAGCAACAACTAATGAAAAACTGTTTTTT.

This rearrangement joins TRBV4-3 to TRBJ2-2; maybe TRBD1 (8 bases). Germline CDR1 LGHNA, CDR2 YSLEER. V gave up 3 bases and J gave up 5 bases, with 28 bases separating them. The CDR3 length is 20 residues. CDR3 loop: CASSHRTSGWGGDRTGELFF. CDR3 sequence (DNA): TGCGCCAGCAGCCACCGGACGTCTGGGTGGGGAGGGGACAGGACCGGGGAGCTGTTTTTT.

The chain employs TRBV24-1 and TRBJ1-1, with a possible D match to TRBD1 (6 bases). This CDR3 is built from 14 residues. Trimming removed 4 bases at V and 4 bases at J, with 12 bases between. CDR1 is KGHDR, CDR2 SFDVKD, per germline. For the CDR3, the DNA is TGTGCCACCAGTGACACCGGGACATCCACTGAAGCTTTCTTT. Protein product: CATSDTGTSTEAFF.

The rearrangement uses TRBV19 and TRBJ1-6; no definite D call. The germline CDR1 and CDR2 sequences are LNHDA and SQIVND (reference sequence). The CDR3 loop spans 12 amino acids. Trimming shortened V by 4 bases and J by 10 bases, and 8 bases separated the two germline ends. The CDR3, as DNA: TGTGCCAGTAGTACTATAGGGTCACCCCTCCACTTT. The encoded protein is CASSTIGSPLHF.